Listed below are T cell receptor beta chains from one sample, sequenced in a study of a mutant IDH1 vaccine in newly diagnosed glioma. Generated by immunoSEQ multiplex PCR, the TCRdb table keeps only in-frame clones and is missing some. The profile shows 50,000 to 65,000 clones, approximately 78% of them singletons. The specimen was PBMCs, collected from a glioma patient treated with radiotherapy, temozolomide or both. The receptors originated from a man aged 18 to 30 with glioma. CDR3s include the opening cysteine and the closing phenylalanine or tryptophan. A D gene is named only where the DNA matches it firmly. The size entry is marked missing in some rows and otherwise reads once, few, many or a size class.

d_gene: -
abundance: -
j_gene: TRBJ2-1
v_gene: TRBV20-1
CDR3aa: CSANLGAEQFF
CDR3nt: TGCAGTGCTAACCTTGGGGCTGAGCAGTTCTTC

d_gene: TRBD2
abundance: -
j_gene: TRBJ2-1
v_gene: TRBV10-3
CDR3aa: CAISEHLAGSSYNEQFF
CDR3nt: TGTGCCATCAGTGAGCACTTAGCGGGGAGCTCCTACAATGAGCAGTTCTTC

d_gene: TRBD1
abundance: -
j_gene: TRBJ2-7
v_gene: TRBV7-9
CDR3aa: CASSPNPTGAHYEQYF
CDR3nt: TGTGCCAGCAGCCCGAACCCGACAGGGGCCCACTACGAGCAGTACTTC

d_gene: -
abundance: once
j_gene: TRBJ1-1
v_gene: TRBV19
CDR3aa: CASSISGVNTEAFF
CDR3nt: TGTGCCAGTAGTATTTCCGGGGTGAACACTGAAGCTTTCTTT

d_gene: -
abundance: once
j_gene: TRBJ2-1
v_gene: TRBV9
CDR3aa: CASSVAGGVRVF
CDR3nt: TGTGCCAGCAGCGTAGCAGGTGGGGTTAGGGTCTTC

d_gene: -
abundance: -
j_gene: TRBJ1-2
v_gene: TRBV9
CDR3aa: CASSVVPNPDYGYTF
CDR3nt: TGTGCCAGCAGCGTAGTCCCAAATCCGGACTATGGCTACACCTTC

d_gene: -
abundance: -
j_gene: TRBJ2-3
v_gene: TRBV29-1
CDR3aa: CSVEGGGTDTQYF
CDR3nt: TGCAGCGTTGAGGGCGGCGGCACAGATACGCAGTATTTT

d_gene: -
abundance: -
j_gene: TRBJ1-5
v_gene: TRBV27
CDR3aa: CASSLYWSNQPQHF
CDR3nt: TGTGCCAGCAGTTTATATTGGAGCAATCAGCCCCAGCATTTT

d_gene: -
abundance: -
j_gene: TRBJ1-5
v_gene: TRBV7-2
CDR3aa: CASSFGQGVGQPQHF
CDR3nt: TGTGCCAGCAGCTTTGGCCAGGGTGTTGGTCAGCCCCAGCATTTT

d_gene: -
abundance: -
j_gene: TRBJ2-5
v_gene: TRBV7-2
CDR3aa: CASSLKTVQETQYF
CDR3nt: TGTGCCAGCAGCCTCAAGACTGTACAAGAGACCCAGTACTTC

d_gene: TRBD1
abundance: -
j_gene: TRBJ2-7
v_gene: TRBV7-2
CDR3aa: CASSTPGTGNYEQYF
CDR3nt: TGTGCCAGCAGCACCCCCGGGACAGGGAACTACGAGCAGTACTTC

d_gene: -
abundance: once
j_gene: TRBJ1-1
v_gene: TRBV6-5
CDR3aa: CASTASTGGTEAFF
CDR3nt: TGTGCCAGCACGGCGTCTACGGGGGGCACTGAAGCTTTCTTT

d_gene: -
abundance: once
j_gene: TRBJ2-5
v_gene: TRBV10-3
CDR3aa: CAIKQGVRQETQYF
CDR3nt: TGTGCCATCAAGCAAGGGGTGCGCCAAGAGACCCAGTACTTC

d_gene: -
abundance: once
j_gene: TRBJ1-5
v_gene: TRBV5-1
CDR3aa: CASSFGGSNQPQHF
CDR3nt: TGCGCCAGCAGCTTTGGCGGTAGCAATCAGCCCCAGCATTTT

d_gene: -
abundance: -
j_gene: TRBJ1-2
v_gene: TRBV4-3
CDR3aa: CASSQDRGYYGYTF
CDR3nt: TGCGCCAGCAGCCAAGACAGGGGTTACTATGGCTACACCTTC

d_gene: TRBD1
abundance: -
j_gene: TRBJ1-5
v_gene: TRBV2
CDR3aa: CASTPTRGTNQPQHF
CDR3nt: TGTGCCAGCACGCCAACCAGGGGGACCAATCAGCCCCAGCATTTT

d_gene: -
abundance: -
j_gene: TRBJ1-2
v_gene: TRBV7-9
CDR3aa: CASSLWYRMQSNYGYTF
CDR3nt: TGTGCCAGCAGCTTATGGTACAGGATGCAATCTAACTATGGCTACACCTTC

d_gene: TRBD1
abundance: -
j_gene: TRBJ2-5
v_gene: TRBV11-2
CDR3aa: CASSLVPGQQETQYF
CDR3nt: TGTGCCAGCAGCTTAGTCCCGGGACAGCAAGAGACCCAGTACTTC

d_gene: TRBD2
abundance: -
j_gene: TRBJ2-3
v_gene: TRBV4-1
CDR3aa: CASSRPVAGATDTQYF
CDR3nt: TGCGCCAGCAGCCGCCCCGTAGCGGGAGCTACAGATACGCAGTATTTT

d_gene: -
abundance: -
j_gene: TRBJ1-1
v_gene: TRBV29-1
CDR3aa: CSVTGQLNTEAFF
CDR3nt: TGCAGCGTTACCGGGCAGTTGAACACTGAAGCTTTCTTT

d_gene: -
abundance: -
j_gene: TRBJ2-5
v_gene: TRBV5-1
CDR3aa: CASSLAQETQYF
CDR3nt: TGCGCCAGCAGCTTGGCTCAAGAGACCCAGTACTTC

d_gene: TRBD1
abundance: -
j_gene: TRBJ1-2
v_gene: TRBV7-2
CDR3aa: CASSLEAGGVYGYTF
CDR3nt: TGTGCCAGCAGCTTAGAAGCAGGGGGCGTCTATGGCTACACCTTC

d_gene: -
abundance: -
j_gene: TRBJ1-5
v_gene: TRBV7-9
CDR3aa: CASSLDSGDHNQPQHF
CDR3nt: TGTGCCAGCAGCTTAGATTCTGGGGACCACAATCAGCCCCAGCATTTT

d_gene: -
abundance: -
j_gene: TRBJ2-7
v_gene: TRBV5-6
CDR3aa: CASSLFLSYEQYF
CDR3nt: TGTGCCAGCAGCTTGTTCTTATCCTACGAGCAGTACTTC

d_gene: -
abundance: -
j_gene: TRBJ1-4
v_gene: TRBV19
CDR3aa: CASSTATEAGLNEKLFF
CDR3nt: TGTGCCAGTAGTACCGCTACCGAAGCGGGACTTAATGAAAAACTGTTTTTT

d_gene: -
abundance: few
j_gene: TRBJ2-5
v_gene: TRBV9
CDR3aa: CASSVAIGETQYF
CDR3nt: TGTGCCAGCAGCGTAGCTATAGGGGAGACCCAGTACTTC